This TCR beta chain was found in a study of molecular identifiers for immune sequencing clone quantification. Study at large: Four portions were sequenced after RNA from roughly 18,000 or 92,000 naive CD8 cells was split five ways in replicates.

The study, taken as a whole, reports: Clones above 20 RNA copies contained over 99% of effector molecules and under 1% of naive molecules.

One entry per CDR3 protein results from TCRdb running MiXCR on the PCR reads. This repertoire shows about 70,000 distinct CDR3 sequences, under 20% found once; its top ten account for under 2%. The sorting of naive CD8 T cells used the CD8+CD4-CCR7+CD45RA+ phenotype. The germline gives CDR1 MNHEY, CDR2 SMNVEV (reference sequence). This CDR3 is built from 12 residues. Trimming pared 6 bases from V and 2 bases from J, leaving 4 bases between. This clonotype has at least ten counts. Its antigen is still unknown. The sequencing input was naive CD8+ T cells from blood, with Jurkat cell RNA spiked in. Documented subset: FACS-sorted CD8+CD4-CCR7+CD45RA+ naive T cells. The origin of this receptor is a human donor in good health. Some libraries in this study had Jurkat cell RNA spiked in. V and J are TRBV27 and TRBJ2-2; D uncertain. CDR3 nucleotides: TGTGCCAGCAGAATCAACACCGGGGAGCTGTTTTTT. Translation: CASRINTGELFF.